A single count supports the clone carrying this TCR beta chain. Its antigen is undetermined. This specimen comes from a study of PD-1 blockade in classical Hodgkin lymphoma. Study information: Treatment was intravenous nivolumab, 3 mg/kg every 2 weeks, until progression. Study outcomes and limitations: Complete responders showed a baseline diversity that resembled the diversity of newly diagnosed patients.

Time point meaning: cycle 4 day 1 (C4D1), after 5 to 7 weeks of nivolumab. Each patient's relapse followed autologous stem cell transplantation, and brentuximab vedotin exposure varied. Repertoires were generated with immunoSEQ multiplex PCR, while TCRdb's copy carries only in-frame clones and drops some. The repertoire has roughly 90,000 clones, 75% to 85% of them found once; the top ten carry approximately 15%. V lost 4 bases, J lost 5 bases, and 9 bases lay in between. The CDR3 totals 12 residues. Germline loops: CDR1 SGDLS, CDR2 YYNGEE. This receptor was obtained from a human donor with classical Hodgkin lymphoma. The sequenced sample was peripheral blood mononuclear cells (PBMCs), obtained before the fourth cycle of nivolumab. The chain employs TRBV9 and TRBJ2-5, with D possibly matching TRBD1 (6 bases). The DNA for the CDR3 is TGTGCCAGCAGCCCCCAGGGGGAGACCCAGTACTTC. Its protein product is CASSPQGETQYF.